This T cell receptor (beta chain) was recorded in a study of T cell repertoires in cytomegalovirus infection. Background on the study: Evidence of both CMV infection and a matching HLA type came from public TCR beta signatures. Study-level results: Carriers of CMV plus the relevant HLA were identified by cumulative public TCR beta family frequency. The response measured ex vivo was dominated by TCR beta clonotypes (HLA-C-restricted and CMV-specific).

In the case of this clonotype: Its antigen is not known.

TCRdb reprocessed the reads via MiXCR and lists one record per CDR3 protein. The table includes roughly 760,000 distinct CDR3 sequences, approximately 40% detected once. The CDR3 is 15 amino acids. V lost 1 base and J lost 0, with 10 bases in between. Germline V CDR1 and CDR2: MNHNY, SVGAGI (reference sequence). The source material was PBMCs. The chain has TRBV6-6 and TRBJ2-7, with D perhaps assigned TRBD1 or TRBD2 (6 bases each). The clonotype originates from a human donor in good health (CMV status not recorded). Some clones in this sample may be carry-over from other donors' samples. Written as DNA, the CDR3 is TGTGCCAGCAGTTACTTAGGGGGGTACTCCTACGAGCAGTACTTC. It is translated as CASSYLGGYSYEQYF.